This T cell receptor beta chain was sequenced in a study of CD8 T cells in Susac syndrome. Regarding the study as a whole: Only a relatively small number of individuals were included in the TCR sequencing and HLA analysis.

Random hexamers served to reverse transcribe about 0.5 to 1 ug RNA. The amplification used immunoSEQ multiplex PCR on TCR beta CDR3; it spanned 54 Vbeta and 13 Jbeta. Via MiXCR, TCRdb re-called the immunoSEQ multiplex PCR reads, giving one row per CDR3 protein. The data hold some 190,000 distinct CDR3 sequences, with approximately 95% observed a single time. This clonotype was detected once. Its antigen is undetermined. CD8+ and CD4+ T cells from blood underwent TCR beta sequencing, which was carried out in a high-throughput format. This CDR3 region has 12 residues. V was trimmed by 4 bases and J by 2 bases, leaving 6 bases between them. Per germline, CDR1 DFQATT and CDR2 SNEGSKA (reference sequence).

The sequenced material came from CD4+ T cells from PBMCs. The chain combines TRBV20-1 with TRBJ1-3; no firm D call. This TCR was sampled from a human donor in good health. CDR3 loop: CSATAAGNTIYF. Written as DNA, the CDR3 is TGCAGTGCTACTGCAGCTGGAAACACCATATATTTT.